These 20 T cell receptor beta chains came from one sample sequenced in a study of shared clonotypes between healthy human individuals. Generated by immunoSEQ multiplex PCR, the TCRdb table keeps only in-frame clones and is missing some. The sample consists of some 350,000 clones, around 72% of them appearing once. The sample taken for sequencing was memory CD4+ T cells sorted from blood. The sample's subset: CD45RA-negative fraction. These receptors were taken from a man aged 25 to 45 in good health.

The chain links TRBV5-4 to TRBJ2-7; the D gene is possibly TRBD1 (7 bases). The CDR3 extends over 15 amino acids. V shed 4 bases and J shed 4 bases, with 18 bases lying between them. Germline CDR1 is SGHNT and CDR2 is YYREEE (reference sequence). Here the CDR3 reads CASSRPATGRYEQYF. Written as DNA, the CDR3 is TGTGCCAGCAGCCGACCCGCGACAGGGAGGTACGAGCAGTACTTC.

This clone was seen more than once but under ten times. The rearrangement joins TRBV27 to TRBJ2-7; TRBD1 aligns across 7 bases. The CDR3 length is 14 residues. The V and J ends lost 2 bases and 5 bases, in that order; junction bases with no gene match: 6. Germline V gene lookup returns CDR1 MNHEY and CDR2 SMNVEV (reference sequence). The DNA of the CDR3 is TGTGCCAGCAGTTTAGTAAGAGGGGGCCACGAGCAGTACTTC. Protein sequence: CASSLVRGGHEQYF.

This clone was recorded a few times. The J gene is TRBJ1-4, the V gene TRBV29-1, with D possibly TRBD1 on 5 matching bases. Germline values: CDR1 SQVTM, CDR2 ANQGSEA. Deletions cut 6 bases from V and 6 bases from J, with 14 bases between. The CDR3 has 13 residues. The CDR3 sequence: CSVAGRVDEKLFF. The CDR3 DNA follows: TGCAGCGTCGCGGGGCGCGTTGATGAAAAACTGTTTTTT.

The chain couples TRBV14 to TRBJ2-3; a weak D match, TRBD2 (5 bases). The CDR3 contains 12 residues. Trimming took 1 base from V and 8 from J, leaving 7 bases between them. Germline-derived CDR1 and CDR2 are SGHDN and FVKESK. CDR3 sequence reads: CASSQGLATQYF. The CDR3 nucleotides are TGTGCCAGCAGCCAAGGGCTAGCTACGCAGTATTTT.

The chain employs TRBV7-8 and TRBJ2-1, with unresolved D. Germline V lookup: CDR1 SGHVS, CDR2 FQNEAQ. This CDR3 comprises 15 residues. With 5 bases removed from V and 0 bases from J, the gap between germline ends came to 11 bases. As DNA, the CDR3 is TGTGCCAGCAGCCGTATCCGCAGCTCCTACAATGAGCAGTTCTTC. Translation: CASSRIRSSYNEQFF.

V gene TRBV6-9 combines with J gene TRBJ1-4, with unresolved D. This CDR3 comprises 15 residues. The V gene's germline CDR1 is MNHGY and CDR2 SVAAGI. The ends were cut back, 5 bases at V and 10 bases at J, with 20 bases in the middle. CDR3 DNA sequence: TGTGCCAGCAGTCAGGCAGGACGACTTAACGTAAAACTGTTTTTT. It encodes CASSQAGRLNVKLFF.

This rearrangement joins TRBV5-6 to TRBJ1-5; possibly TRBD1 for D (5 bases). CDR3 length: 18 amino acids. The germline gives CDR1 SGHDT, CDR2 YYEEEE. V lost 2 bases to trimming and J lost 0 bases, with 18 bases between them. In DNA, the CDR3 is TGTGCCAGCAGCTTTACCCAGGGTAAACCGAATAGCAATCAGCCCCAGCATTTT. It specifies CASSFTQGKPNSNQPQHF.

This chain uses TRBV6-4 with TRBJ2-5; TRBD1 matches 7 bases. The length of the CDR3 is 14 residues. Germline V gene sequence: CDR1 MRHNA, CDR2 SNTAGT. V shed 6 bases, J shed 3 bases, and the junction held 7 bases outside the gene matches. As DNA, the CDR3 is TGTGCCAGCAGCGCCGGGACAGAAAAAGAGACCCAGTACTTC. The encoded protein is CASSAGTEKETQYF.

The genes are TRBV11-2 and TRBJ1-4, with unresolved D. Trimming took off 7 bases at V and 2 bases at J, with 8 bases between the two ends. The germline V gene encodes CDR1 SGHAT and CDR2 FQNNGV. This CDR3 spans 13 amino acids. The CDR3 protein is CASTHPTNEKLFF. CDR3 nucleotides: TGTGCCAGCACCCACCCCACTAATGAAAAACTGTTTTTT.

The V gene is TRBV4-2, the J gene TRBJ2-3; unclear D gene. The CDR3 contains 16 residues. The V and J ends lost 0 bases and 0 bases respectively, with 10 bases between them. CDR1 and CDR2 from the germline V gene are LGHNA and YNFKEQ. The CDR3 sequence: CASSQESATSTDTQYF. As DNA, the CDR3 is TGTGCCAGCAGCCAAGAGTCGGCGACTAGCACAGATACGCAGTATTTT.

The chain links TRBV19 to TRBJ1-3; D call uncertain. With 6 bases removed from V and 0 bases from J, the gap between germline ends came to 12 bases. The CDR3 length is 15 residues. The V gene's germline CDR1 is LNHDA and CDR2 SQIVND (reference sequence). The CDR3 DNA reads TGTGCCAGTAGACCACTCGGAGGCTCTGGAAACACCATATATTTT. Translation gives CASRPLGGSGNTIYF.

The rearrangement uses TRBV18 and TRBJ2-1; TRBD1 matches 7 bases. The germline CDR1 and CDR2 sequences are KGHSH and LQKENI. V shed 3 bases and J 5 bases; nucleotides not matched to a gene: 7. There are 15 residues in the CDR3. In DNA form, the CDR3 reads TGTGCCAGCTCACCGGGTCAGGGGGTGGACAATGAGCAGTTCTTC. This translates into CASSPGQGVDNEQFF.

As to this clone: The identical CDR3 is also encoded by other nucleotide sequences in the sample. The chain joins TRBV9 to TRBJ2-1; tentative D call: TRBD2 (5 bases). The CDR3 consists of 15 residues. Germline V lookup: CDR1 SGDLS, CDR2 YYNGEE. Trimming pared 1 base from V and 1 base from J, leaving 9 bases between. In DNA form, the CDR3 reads TGTGCCAGCAGCGTAAGCAGCGGTTCCTACAATGAGCAGTTCTTC. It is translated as CASSVSSGSYNEQFF. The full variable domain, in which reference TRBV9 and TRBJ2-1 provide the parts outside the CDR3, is DSGVTQTPKHLITATGQRVTLRCSPRSGDLSVYWYQQSLDQGLQFLIQYYNGEERAKGNILERFSAQQFPDLHSELNLSSLELGDSALYFCASSVSSGSYNEQFFGPGTRLTVL.

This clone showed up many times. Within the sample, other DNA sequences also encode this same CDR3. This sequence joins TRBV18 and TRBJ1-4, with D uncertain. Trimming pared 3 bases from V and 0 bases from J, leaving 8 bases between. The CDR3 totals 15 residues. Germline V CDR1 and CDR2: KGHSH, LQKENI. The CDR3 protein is CASSPQRATNEKLFF. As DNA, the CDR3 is TGTGCCAGCTCACCTCAGCGTGCAACTAATGAAAAACTGTTTTTT.

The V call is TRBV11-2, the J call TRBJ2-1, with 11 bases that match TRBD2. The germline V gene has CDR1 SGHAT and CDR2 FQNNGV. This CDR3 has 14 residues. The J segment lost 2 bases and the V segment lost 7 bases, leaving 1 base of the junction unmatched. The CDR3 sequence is CASISGRAYNEQFF. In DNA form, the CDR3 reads TGTGCCAGCATTAGCGGGAGGGCCTACAATGAGCAGTTCTTC.

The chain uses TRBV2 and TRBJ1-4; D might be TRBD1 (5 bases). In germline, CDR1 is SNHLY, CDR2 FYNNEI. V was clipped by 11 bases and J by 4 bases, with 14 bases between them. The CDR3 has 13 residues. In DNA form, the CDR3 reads TGTGCCGGACACCGGGATCTTAATGAAAAACTGTTTTTT. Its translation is CAGHRDLNEKLFF.

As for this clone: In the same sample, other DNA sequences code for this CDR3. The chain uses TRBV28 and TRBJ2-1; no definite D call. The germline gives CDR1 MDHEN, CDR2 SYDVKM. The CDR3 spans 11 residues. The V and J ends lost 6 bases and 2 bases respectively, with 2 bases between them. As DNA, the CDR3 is TGTGCCAGCAGGACCTACAATGAGCAGTTCTTC. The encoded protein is CASRTYNEQFF.

CDR3: CASRRDSLTDTQYF. The CDR3 DNA follows: TGTGCCAGCCGGAGAGACTCCCTCACAGATACGCAGTATTTT. The chain couples TRBV6-5 to TRBJ2-3; D is unresolved. This CDR3 comprises 14 residues. Trimming left V 8 bases short and J 2 bases short, with 14 bases between. From germline, CDR1 is MNHEY and CDR2 SVGAGI.

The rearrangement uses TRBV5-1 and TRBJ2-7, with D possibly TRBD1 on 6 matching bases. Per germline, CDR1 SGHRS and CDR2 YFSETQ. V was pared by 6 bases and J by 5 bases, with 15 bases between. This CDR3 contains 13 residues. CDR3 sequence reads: CASTGTGFNEQYF. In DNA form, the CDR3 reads TGCGCCAGCACTGGTACAGGGTTTAACGAGCAGTACTTC.

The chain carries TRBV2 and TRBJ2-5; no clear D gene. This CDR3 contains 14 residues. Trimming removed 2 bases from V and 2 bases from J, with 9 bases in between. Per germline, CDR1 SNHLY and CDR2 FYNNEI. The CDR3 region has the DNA TGTGCCAGCAGTGAAAAGTCGGTACAAGAGACCCAGTACTTC. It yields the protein CASSEKSVQETQYF.